This entry lists 2 T cell receptor beta chains sequenced from one sample in a study of T-cell memory formation after mild COVID-19. MiXCR, applied by TCRdb to the 5' RACE reads, yields one record per CDR3 protein. Among fewer than 350,000 distinct CDR3 sequences, roughly 13% were seen once, and the ten largest hold around 23%. The sample taken for sequencing was PBMCs or a T cell subset sorted from them (not recorded which). All receptors derive from a man aged 18 to 30 who had mild COVID-19 (a few samples of this study predate the infection). Cell type and time point are not known.

At least ten counts were recorded for this clonotype. The J gene is TRBJ2-5, the V gene TRBV6-5; D is unresolved. The V and J ends lost 1 base and 2 bases respectively, with 5 bases between them. The CDR3 is 13 amino acids. Germline CDR1 reads MNHEY; CDR2 reads SVGAGI. The chain's CDR3 is CASSYWGQETQYF. For the CDR3, the DNA is TGTGCCAGCAGTTACTGGGGACAAGAGACCCAGTACTTC.

This clonotype was observed many times. V is TRBV20-1 and J is TRBJ2-5; D might be TRBD2 (7 bases). With 6 bases removed from V and 5 bases from J, the gap between germline ends came to 16 bases. CDR3 length: 13 amino acids. Germline CDR1 and CDR2: DFQATT and SNEGSKA (reference sequence). CDR3 in amino acids: CSAPGQRGETQYF. The CDR3 coding sequence is TGCAGTGCCCCAGGACAGCGGGGCGAGACCCAGTACTTC.